A single sample is the source of the 13 T cell receptor beta chains below, sequenced in a study of blood T cell repertoires in COVID-19. Generated by immunoSEQ multiplex PCR, the TCRdb table keeps only in-frame clones and is missing some. The sample shows roughly 210,000 clones, under 90% of them seen only once. The sequenced sample consisted of peripheral blood. Receptors originate from a woman at least 80 years old with COVID-19, enrolled during active disease.

Only a few counts were recorded for this clone. This sequence joins TRBV6-2 or TRBV6-3 and TRBJ2-3; the match to TRBD2 covers 11 bases. The CDR3 consists of 18 residues. V dropped 1 base and J dropped 0; count of bases not matched to a gene: 6. Germline CDR1 and CDR2: MNHEY and SVGEGT. In DNA, the CDR3 is TGTGCCAGCAGTTACTACTTGACTAGCGGGGAGAGCACAGATACGCAGTATTTT. Translated, it gives CASSYYLTSGESTDTQYF.

This sequence joins TRBV4-1 and TRBJ1-6; D ambiguous. The CDR3 sequence is 14 residues long. Germline CDR1 is MGHRA and CDR2 is YSYEKL. The V and J ends lost 1 base and 6 bases respectively, with 7 bases between them. The CDR3 is CASSQGESNSPLHF. The CDR3 coding sequence is TGCGCCAGCAGCCAAGGCGAATCTAATTCACCCCTCCACTTT.

This chain connects TRBV5-4 to TRBJ1-6; TRBD1 is a possible D gene (6 bases). Germline lookup yields CDR1 SGHNT and CDR2 YYREEE (reference sequence). V was clipped by 0 bases and J by 9 bases, with 10 bases between them. The CDR3 contains 14 residues. Here the CDR3 reads CASSLDRAPSPLHF. The CDR3 DNA reads TGTGCCAGCAGCTTGGACAGGGCGCCTTCACCCCTCCACTTT.

The chain links TRBV6-1 to TRBJ1-2, with D possibly TRBD1 on 6 matching bases. V shed 2 bases and J shed 4 bases, with 8 bases lying between them. Looked up from germline, CDR1 is MNHNS and CDR2 is SASEGT. The length of the CDR3 is 13 residues. For the CDR3, the DNA is TGTGCCAGCAGTGAAACAGGGATCTATGGCTACACCTTC. This codes for CASSETGIYGYTF.

The chain uses TRBV30 and TRBJ2-5; a possible D gene is TRBD2 (5 bases). This CDR3 contains 12 residues. V lost 0 bases to trimming and J lost 7 bases, with 9 bases between them. The germline gives CDR1 GTSNPN, CDR2 SVGIG (reference sequence). The CDR3 loop is CAWSVGEGTQYF. DNA for the CDR3: TGTGCCTGGAGTGTAGGTGAGGGGACCCAGTACTTC.

The chain has TRBV28 and TRBJ1-1; D gene ambiguous. Per germline, CDR1 MDHEN and CDR2 SYDVKM. This CDR3 comprises 14 residues. Trimming stripped 3 bases from V and 1 base from J, with 9 bases between. CDR3 sequence reads: CASSLRIPNTEAFF. The CDR3 DNA is TGTGCCAGCAGTTTGAGAATACCGAACACTGAAGCTTTCTTT.

J is TRBJ2-3 and V is TRBV28; tentatively, D is TRBD1 (5 bases). V lost 3 bases and J 6 bases, leaving 10 bases between the germline ends. The CDR3 is made up of 13 amino acids. Germline V gives CDR1 MDHEN, CDR2 SYDVKM. This CDR3 reads CASSLLGPDTQYF. The CDR3 DNA reads TGTGCCAGCAGTTTGTTGGGGCCCGATACGCAGTATTTT.

The V and J genes are TRBV7-2 and TRBJ2-7; 10 nucleotides agree with TRBD2. The CDR3 is made up of 17 amino acids. The germline V gene has CDR1 SGHTA and CDR2 FQGNSA. The V segment lost 0 bases and the J segment 6 bases; nucleotides outside the gene matches: 11. Here the CDR3 DNA reads TGTGCCAGCAGCTTAGCGGCGTCCCAAGCGGGGGGGCTCGAGCAGTACTTC. Residues: CASSLAASQAGGLEQYF. Variable domain in full (rest from reference TRBV7-2 and TRBJ2-7): GAGVSQSPSNKVTEKGKDVELRCDPISGHTALYWYRQSLGQGLEFLIYFQGNSAPDKSGLPSDRFSAERTGGSVSTLTIQRTQQEDSAVYLCASSLAASQAGGLEQYFGPGTRLTVT.

The chain links TRBV12-3 or TRBV12-4 to TRBJ1-2; D ambiguous. The V gene lost 1 base and the J gene lost 4 bases, with 4 bases spanning the gap. The CDR3 spans 12 residues. DNA for the CDR3: TGTGCCAGCAGTTTAGAGCGCTATGGCTACACCTTC. Translation: CASSLERYGYTF.

The chain uses TRBV6-1 and TRBJ2-3; a possible D gene is TRBD2 (5 bases). Trimming left V 1 base short and J 1 base short, with 9 bases between. The CDR3 sequence is 15 residues long. Per the germline V gene, CDR1 is MNHNS and CDR2 is SASEGT. The CDR3 bases are TGTGCCAGCAGTGAAGGAGGGCTTGGCACAGATACGCAGTATTTT. Translation gives CASSEGGLGTDTQYF.

The chain couples TRBV10-3 to TRBJ1-2, with D hard to call. V lost 6 bases, J lost 6 bases, and 14 bases lay in between. CDR1 and CDR2 from the germline V gene are ENHRY and SYGVKD. The CDR3 has 13 residues. CDR3 residues: CAISPSPQDGYTF. CDR3 bases: TGTGCCATCAGCCCGAGTCCCCAGGATGGCTACACCTTC.

The count of this clone is one. The chain recombines TRBV6-5 with TRBJ1-5; D possibly corresponds to TRBD1 (6 bases). The CDR3 is 15 amino acids. Trimming took 5 bases from V and 0 from J, leaving 11 bases between them. CDR1 MNHEY and CDR2 SVGAGI come from the germline V gene. The CDR3 here is CASSRGADSNQPQHF. The CDR3 DNA sequence: TGTGCCAGCAGTCGGGGGGCAGATAGCAATCAGCCCCAGCATTTT.

The chain recombines TRBV28 with TRBJ1-2, with D maybe TRBD1 (6 bases). Trimming took 2 bases from V and 1 from J, leaving 20 bases between them. The V gene's germline CDR1 is MDHEN and CDR2 SYDVKM. The CDR3 consists of 18 residues. DNA for the CDR3: TGTGCCAGCAGTTTACAGGGGCGATATGATCCGCTTAACTATGGCTACACCTTC. It is translated as CASSLQGRYDPLNYGYTF.